This TCR beta chain came from a study of shared clonotypes between healthy human individuals. Findings and caveats of the study: Memory subsets generally showed lower estimated richness than naive subsets.

This clone was counted once. Its antigen is still unknown. Assay used: immunoSEQ multiplex PCR; TCRdb lists only in-frame clones, some missing. The repertoire holds some 1,600,000 clones, with 95% to 99% as singletons. Recent acute infections and vaccinations were absent in the healthy HIV-negative adult donors. Everyone who donated was a Caucasian adult who lived in Nashville, Tennessee. The TCR was taken from a young man in good health. Sample: naive CD4+ T cells sorted from blood. Subset denoted: CD45RA+ positively selected.

The CDR3 DNA follows: TGTGCCAGCAACAGAAACGGGGACAGTAGGACCTACGAGCAGTACTTC. Protein: CASNRNGDSRTYEQYF. The chain uses TRBV5-6 and TRBJ2-7, with 7 bases fitting TRBD1. The CDR3 sequence is 16 residues long. V gave up 6 bases and J gave up 2 bases; unmatched junction bases: 14. CDR1 is SGHDT, CDR2 YYEEEE, per germline.